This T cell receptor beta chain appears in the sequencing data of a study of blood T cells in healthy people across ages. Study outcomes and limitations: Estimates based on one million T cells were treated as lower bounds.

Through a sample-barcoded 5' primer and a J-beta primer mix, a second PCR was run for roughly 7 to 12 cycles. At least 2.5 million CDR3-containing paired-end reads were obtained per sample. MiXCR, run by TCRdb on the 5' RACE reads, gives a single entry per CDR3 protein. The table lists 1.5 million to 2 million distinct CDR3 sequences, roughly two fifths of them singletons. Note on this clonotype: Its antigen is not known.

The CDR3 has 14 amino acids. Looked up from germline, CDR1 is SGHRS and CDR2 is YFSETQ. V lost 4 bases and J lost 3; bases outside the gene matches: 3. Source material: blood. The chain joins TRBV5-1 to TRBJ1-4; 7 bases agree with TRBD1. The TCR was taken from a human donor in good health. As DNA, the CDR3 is TGCGCCAGCAGCCGGACAGGACCTAATGAAAAACTGTTTTTT. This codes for CASSRTGPNEKLFF.